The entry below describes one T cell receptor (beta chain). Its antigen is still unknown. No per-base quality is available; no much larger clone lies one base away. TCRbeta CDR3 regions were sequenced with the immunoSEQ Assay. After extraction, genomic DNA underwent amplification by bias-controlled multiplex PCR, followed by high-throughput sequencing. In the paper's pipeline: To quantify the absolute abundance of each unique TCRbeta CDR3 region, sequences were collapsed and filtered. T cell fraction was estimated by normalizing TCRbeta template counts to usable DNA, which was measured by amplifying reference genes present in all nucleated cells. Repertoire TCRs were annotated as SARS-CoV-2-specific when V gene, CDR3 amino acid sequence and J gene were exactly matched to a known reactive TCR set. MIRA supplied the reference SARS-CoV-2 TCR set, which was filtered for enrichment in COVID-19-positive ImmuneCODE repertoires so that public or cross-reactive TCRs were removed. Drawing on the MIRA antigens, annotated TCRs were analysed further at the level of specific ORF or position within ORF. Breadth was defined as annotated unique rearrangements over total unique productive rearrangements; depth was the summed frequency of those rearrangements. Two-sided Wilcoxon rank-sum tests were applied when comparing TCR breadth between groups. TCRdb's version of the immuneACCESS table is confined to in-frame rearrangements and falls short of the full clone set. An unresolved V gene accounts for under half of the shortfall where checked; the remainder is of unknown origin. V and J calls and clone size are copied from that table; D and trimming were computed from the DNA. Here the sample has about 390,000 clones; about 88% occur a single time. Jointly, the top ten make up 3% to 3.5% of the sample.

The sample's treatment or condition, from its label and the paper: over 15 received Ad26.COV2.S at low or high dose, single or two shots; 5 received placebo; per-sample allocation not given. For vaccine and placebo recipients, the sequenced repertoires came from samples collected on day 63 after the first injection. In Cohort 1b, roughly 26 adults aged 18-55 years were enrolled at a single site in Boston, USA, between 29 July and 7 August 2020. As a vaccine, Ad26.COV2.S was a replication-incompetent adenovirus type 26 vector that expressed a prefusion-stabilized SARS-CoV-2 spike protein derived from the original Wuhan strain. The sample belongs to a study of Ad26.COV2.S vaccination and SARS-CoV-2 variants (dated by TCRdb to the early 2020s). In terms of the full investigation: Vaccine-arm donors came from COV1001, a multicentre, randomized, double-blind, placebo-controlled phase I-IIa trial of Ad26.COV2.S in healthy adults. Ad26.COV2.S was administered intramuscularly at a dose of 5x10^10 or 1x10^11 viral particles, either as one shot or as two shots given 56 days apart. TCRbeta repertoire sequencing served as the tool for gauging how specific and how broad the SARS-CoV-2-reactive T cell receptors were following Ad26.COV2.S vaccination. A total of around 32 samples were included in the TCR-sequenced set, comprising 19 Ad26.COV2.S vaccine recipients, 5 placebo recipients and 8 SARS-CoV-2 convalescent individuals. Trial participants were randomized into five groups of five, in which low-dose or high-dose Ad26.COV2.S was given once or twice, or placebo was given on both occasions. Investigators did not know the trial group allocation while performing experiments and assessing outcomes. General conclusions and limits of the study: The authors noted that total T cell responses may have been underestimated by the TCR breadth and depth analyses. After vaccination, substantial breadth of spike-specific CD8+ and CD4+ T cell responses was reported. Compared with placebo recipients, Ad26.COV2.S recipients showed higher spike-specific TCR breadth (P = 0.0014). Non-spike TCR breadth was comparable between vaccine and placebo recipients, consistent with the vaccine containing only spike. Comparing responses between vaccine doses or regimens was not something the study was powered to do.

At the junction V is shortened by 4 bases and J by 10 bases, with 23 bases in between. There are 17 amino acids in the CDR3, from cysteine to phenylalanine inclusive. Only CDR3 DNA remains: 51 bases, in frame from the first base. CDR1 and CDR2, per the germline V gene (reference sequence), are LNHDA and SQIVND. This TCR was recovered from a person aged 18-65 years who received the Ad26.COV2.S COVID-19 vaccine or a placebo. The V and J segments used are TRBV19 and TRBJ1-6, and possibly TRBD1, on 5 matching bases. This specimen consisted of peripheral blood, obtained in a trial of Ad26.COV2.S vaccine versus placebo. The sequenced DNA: TGTGCCAGTAGTACCATAAGGGAGGACGAGGCAGGGTCACCCCTCCACTTT. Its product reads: CASSTIREDEAGSPLHF.